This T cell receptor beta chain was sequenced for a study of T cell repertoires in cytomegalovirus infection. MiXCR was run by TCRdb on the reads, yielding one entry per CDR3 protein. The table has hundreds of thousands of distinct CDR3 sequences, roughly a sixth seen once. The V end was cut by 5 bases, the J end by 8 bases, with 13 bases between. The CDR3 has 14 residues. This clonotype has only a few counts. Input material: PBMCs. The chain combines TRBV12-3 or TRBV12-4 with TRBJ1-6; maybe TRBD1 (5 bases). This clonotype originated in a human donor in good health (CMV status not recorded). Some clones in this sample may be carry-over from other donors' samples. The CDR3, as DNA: TGTGCCAGCAGTCCCACGGGACTCTATTCACCCCTCCACTTT. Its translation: CASSPTGLYSPLHF.